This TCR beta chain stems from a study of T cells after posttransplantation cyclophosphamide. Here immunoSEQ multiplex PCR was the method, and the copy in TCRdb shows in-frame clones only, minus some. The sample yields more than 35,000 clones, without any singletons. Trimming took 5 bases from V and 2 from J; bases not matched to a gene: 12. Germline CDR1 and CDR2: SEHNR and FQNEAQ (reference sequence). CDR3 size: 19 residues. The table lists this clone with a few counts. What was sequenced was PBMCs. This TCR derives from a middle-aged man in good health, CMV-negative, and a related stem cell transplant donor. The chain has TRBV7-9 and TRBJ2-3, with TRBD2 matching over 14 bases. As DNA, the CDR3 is TGTGCCAGCAGCCTAGGGACTAGCGGGGGCCCTAGCAACACAGATACGCAGTATTTT. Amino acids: CASSLGTSGGPSNTDTQYF.